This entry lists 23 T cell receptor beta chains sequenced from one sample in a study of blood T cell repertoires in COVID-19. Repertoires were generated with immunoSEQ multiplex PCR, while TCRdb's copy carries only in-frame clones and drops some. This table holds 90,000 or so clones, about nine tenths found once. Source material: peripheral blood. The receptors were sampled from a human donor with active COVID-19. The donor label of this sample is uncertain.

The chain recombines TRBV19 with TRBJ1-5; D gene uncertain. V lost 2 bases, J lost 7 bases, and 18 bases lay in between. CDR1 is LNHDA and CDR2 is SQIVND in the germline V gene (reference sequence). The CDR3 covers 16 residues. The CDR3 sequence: CASSILALRGIQPQHF. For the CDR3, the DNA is TGTGCCAGTAGTATATTGGCTCTCCGGGGTATACAGCCCCAGCATTTT.

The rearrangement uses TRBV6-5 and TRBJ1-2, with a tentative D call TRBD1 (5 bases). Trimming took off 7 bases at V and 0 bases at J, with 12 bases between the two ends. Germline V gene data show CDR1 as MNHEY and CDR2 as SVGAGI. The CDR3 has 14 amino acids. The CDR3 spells CASTPGHPNYGYTF. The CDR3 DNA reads TGTGCCAGCACCCCAGGGCACCCTAACTATGGCTACACCTTC.

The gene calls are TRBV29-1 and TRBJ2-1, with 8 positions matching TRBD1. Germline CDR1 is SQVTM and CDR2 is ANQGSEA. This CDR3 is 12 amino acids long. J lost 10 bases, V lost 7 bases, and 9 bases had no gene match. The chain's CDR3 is CSAMTGEYEQFF. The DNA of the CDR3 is TGCAGCGCCATGACAGGGGAGTACGAGCAGTTCTTC.

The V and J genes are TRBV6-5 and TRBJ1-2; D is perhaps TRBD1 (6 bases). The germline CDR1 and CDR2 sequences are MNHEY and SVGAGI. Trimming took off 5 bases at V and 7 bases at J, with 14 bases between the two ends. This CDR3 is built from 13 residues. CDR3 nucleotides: TGTGCCAGCAGTAACAGGGCCCCAGGTGGCTACACCTTC. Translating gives CASSNRAPGGYTF.

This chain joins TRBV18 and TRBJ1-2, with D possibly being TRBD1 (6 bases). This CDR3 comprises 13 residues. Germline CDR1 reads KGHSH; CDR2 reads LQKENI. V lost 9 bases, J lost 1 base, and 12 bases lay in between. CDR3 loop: CASTQGINYGYTF. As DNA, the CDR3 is TGTGCCAGTACACAGGGAATTAACTATGGCTACACCTTC. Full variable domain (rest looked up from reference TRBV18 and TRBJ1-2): NAGVMQNPRHLVRRRGQEARLRCSPMKGHSHVYWYRQLPEEGLKFMVYLQKENIIDESGMPKERFSAEFPKEGPSILRIQQVVRGDSAAYFCASTQGINYGYTFGSGTRLTVV.

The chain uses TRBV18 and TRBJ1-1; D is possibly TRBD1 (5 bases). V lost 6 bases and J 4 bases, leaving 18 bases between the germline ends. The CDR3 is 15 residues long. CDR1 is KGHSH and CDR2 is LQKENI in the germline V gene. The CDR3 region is CASSRGGGLVTEAFF. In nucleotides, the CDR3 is TGTGCCAGCTCCCGAGGCGGGGGATTGGTCACTGAAGCTTTCTTT.

This CDR3 is CASSLTGTGTEAFF. The CDR3 bases are TGTGCCAGCAGTCTGACAGGGACTGGGACTGAAGCTTTCTTT. V gene TRBV6-5 combines with J gene TRBJ1-1; 7 nucleotides align to TRBD1. Trimming took 5 bases from V and 5 from J; bases not matched to a gene: 8. The CDR3 has 14 residues. CDR1 is MNHEY, CDR2 SVGAGI, per germline.

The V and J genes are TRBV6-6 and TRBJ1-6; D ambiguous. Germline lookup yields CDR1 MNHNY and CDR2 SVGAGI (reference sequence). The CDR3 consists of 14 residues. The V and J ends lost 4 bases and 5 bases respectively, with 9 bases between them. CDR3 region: CASSSTRNNSPLHF. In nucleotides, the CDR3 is TGTGCCAGCAGTTCCACGAGAAATAATTCACCCCTCCACTTT.

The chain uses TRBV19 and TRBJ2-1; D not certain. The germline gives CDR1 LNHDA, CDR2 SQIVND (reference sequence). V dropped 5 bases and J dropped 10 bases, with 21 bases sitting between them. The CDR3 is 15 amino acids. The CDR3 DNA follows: TGTGCCAGTAGTGCCTACGACACCCCCAATGTAGAGCAGTTCTTC. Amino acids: CASSAYDTPNVEQFF.

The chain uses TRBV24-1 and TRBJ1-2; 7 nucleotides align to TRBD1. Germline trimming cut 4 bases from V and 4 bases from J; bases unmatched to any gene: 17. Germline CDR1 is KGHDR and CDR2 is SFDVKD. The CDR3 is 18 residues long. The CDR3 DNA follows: TGTGCCACCAGTGAGGATCCGTACAGGGGCAGGGGATCCTATGGCTACACCTTC. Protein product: CATSEDPYRGRGSYGYTF.

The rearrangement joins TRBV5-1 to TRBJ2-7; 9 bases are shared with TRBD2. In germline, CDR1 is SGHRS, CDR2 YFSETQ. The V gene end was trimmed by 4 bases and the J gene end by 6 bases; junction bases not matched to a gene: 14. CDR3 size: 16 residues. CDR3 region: CASSQEAGGLGGEQYF. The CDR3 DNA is TGCGCCAGCAGCCAGGAGGCGGGGGGGCTGGGAGGCGAGCAGTACTTC.

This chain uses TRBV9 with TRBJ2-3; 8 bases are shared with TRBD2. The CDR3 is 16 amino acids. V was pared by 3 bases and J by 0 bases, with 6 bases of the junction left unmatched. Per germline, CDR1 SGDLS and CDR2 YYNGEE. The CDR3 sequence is CASSGPGGPSTDTQYF. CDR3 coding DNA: TGTGCCAGCAGCGGTCCGGGGGGGCCCAGCACAGATACGCAGTATTTT.

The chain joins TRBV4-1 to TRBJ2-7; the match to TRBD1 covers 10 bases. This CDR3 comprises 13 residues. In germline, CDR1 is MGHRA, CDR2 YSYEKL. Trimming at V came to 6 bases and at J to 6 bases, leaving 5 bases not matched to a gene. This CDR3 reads CASRGTGAREQYF. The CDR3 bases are TGCGCCAGCAGGGGGACAGGGGCTCGCGAGCAGTACTTC.

The CDR3 region has the DNA TGTGCCAGCAGCCAAGATTCGAATGGGTGCGGCAGGGGGTGTGAAGAGCAGTACTTC. It yields the protein CASSQDSNGCGRGCEEQYF. This rearrangement joins TRBV3-1 (or the pseudogene TRBV3-2) to TRBJ2-7; 7 positions match TRBD1. The CDR3 contains 19 residues. Germline V CDR1 and CDR2: LGHDT, YNNKEL (reference sequence). J was trimmed by 7 bases and V by 0 bases; bases with no gene match: 21.

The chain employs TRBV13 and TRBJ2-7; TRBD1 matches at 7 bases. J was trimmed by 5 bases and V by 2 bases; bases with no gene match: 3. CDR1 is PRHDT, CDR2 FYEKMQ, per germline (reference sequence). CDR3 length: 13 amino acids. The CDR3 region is CASSLRQGDEQYF. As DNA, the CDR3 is TGTGCCAGCAGCTTAAGACAGGGCGACGAGCAGTACTTC.

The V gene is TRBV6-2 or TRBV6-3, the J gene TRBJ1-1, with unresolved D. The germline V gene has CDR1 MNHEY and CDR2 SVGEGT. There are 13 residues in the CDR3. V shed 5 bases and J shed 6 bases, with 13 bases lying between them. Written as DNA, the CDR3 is TGTGCCAGCAGTCACGGACCGAGGGCTGAAGCTTTCTTT. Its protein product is CASSHGPRAEAFF.

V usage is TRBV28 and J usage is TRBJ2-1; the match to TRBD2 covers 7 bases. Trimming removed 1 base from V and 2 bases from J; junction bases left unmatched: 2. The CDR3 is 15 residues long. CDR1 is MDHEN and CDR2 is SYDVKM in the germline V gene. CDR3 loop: CASSLSRGAYNEQFF. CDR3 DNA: TGTGCCAGCAGTTTATCCCGGGGGGCCTACAATGAGCAGTTCTTC.

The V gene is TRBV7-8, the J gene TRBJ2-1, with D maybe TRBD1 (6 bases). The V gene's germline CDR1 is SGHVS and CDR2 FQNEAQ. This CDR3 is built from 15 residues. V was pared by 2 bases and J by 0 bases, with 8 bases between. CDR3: CASSLRDTSYNEQFF. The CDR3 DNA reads TGTGCCAGCAGCTTAAGGGACACCTCCTACAATGAGCAGTTCTTC.

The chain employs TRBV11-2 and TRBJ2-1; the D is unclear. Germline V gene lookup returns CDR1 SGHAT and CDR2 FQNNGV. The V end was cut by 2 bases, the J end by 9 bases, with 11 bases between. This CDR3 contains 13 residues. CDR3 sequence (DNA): TGTGCCAGCAGCTTACAAAGAAGCACTGAGCAGTTCTTC. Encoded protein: CASSLQRSTEQFF.

The CDR3 spells CASSPLGVGRTEAFF. The CDR3 region has the DNA TGTGCCAGCTCACCACTCGGGGTAGGTCGCACTGAAGCTTTCTTT. The V gene is TRBV18, the J gene TRBJ1-1; D is undetermined. CDR3 length: 15 amino acids. Trimming removed 1 base at V and 4 bases at J, with 13 bases between. The germline V gene encodes CDR1 KGHSH and CDR2 LQKENI.

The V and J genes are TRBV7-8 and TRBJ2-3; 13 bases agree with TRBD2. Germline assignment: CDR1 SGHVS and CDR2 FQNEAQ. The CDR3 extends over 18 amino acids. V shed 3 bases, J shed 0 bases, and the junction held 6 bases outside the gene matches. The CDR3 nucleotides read TGTGCCAGCAGCTTTGGACTAGCGGGGGACTCTAGCACAGATACGCAGTATTTT. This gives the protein CASSFGLAGDSSTDTQYF.

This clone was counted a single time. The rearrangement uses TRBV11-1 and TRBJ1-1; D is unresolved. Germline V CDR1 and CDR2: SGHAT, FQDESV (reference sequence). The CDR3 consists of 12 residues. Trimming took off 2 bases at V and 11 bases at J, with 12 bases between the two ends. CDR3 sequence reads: CASSLRSERAFF. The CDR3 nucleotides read TGTGCCAGCAGCTTACGGTCCGAGAGGGCTTTCTTT.

CDR3 residues: CASSQTGMKGLFF. The CDR3 DNA is TGCGCCAGCAGTCAGACGGGAATGAAAGGCCTGTTTTTT. V usage is TRBV10-1 and J usage is TRBJ1-4; no clear D. Trimming shortened V by 5 bases and J by 14 bases, and 18 bases separated the two germline ends. Germline V CDR1 and CDR2: WNHNN, SYGVQD (reference sequence). The CDR3 has 13 residues.